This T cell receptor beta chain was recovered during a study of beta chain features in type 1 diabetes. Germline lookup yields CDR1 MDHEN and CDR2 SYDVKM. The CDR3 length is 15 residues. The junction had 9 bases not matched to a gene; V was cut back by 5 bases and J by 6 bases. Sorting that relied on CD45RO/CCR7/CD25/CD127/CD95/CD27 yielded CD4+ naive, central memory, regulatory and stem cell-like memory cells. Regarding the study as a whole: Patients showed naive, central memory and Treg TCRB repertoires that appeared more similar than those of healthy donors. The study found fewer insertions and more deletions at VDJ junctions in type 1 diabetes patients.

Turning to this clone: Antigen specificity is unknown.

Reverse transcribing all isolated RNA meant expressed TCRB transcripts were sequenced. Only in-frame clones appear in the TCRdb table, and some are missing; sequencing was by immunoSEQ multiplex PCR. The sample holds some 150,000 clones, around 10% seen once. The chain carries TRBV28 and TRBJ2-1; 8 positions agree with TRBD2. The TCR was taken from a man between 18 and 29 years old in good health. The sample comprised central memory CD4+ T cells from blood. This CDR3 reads CASSRSGTRSNEQFF. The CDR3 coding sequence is TGTGCCAGCAGTCGATCCGGGACTAGATCCAATGAGCAGTTCTTC.